These 18 T cell receptor beta chains came from one sample sequenced in a study of shared clonotypes between healthy human individuals. The method was immunoSEQ multiplex PCR; TCRdb's version includes in-frame clones alone and lacks a portion of them. The profile shows about 980,000 clones, around three quarters of them singletons. The sample consisted of memory CD4+ T cells sorted from blood. Specified subset: CD45RA-negative fraction. The receptors derive from a man younger than 30 in good health.

J is TRBJ2-2 and V is TRBV5-1; a weak D match, TRBD2 (6 bases). V shed 7 bases and J shed 3 bases, with 13 bases lying between them. From germline, CDR1 is SGHRS and CDR2 YFSETQ. The CDR3 is 14 residues long. The DNA of the CDR3 is TGCGCCAGCGGTAGCGGTTTCGACACCGGGGAGCTGTTTTTT. It translates to CASGSGFDTGELFF.

This clone appeared once. This chain links TRBV5-5 with TRBJ2-7, with D possibly being TRBD2 (5 bases). The CDR3 is 14 amino acids. Looked up from germline, CDR1 is SGHKS and CDR2 is YYEKEE (reference sequence). Between the trimmed V and J ends, which lost 4 bases and 5 bases, there was a span of 16 bases. This CDR3 reads CASSLDWSGHEQYF. The DNA for the CDR3 is TGTGCCAGCAGCCTGGACTGGTCCGGCCACGAGCAGTACTTC.

The chain links TRBV9 to TRBJ1-6; D uncertain. The CDR3 sequence is 14 residues long. The ends were cut back, 4 bases at V and 9 bases at J, with 14 bases in the middle. Germline CDR1 and CDR2: SGDLS and YYNGEE. The CDR3 region is CASSPFAVGSPLHF. CDR3 in DNA: TGTGCCAGCAGCCCCTTCGCGGTGGGTTCACCCCTCCACTTT.

This clone occurred once. The chain uses TRBV7-8 and TRBJ1-1; possibly TRBD1 for D (5 bases). Germline CDR1 reads SGHVS; CDR2 reads FQNEAQ. The CDR3 extends over 15 amino acids. The ends were cut back, 5 bases at V and 1 base at J, with 14 bases in the middle. The CDR3 protein is CASSPDSSKNTEAFF. The CDR3 nucleotides are TGTGCCAGCAGCCCAGACAGTAGTAAGAACACTGAAGCTTTCTTT.

The rearrangement joins TRBV5-4 to TRBJ2-3; 7 positions agree with TRBD1. Looked up from germline, CDR1 is SGHNT and CDR2 is YYREEE (reference sequence). The CDR3 contains 14 residues. V lost 4 bases to trimming and J lost 4 bases; unmatched junction nucleotides: 6. The CDR3 bases are TGTGCCAGCAGCCCGGGACAGATCTCAGATACGCAGTATTTT. Amino acid sequence: CASSPGQISDTQYF.

This chain connects TRBV21-1 to TRBJ1-6; TRBD1 is the table's D call, not checked against the DNA. TRBV21-1 is annotated as a pseudogene. The CDR3 contains 17 residues. CDR3 coding DNA: TGTGCCAGCAGCAAAACCGAAGGGGGAATGGGTAATTCACCCCTCCACTTT. Translation gives CASSKTEGGMGNSPLHF.

The gene calls are TRBV19 and TRBJ1-1; weak D call: TRBD1 (6 bases). The CDR3 has 14 amino acids. V was cut by 0 bases and J by 4 bases, with 9 bases left in between. The germline gives CDR1 LNHDA, CDR2 SQIVND (reference sequence). CDR3 loop: CASSIDRGITEAFF. The CDR3 DNA follows: TGTGCCAGTAGTATAGACAGGGGAATCACTGAAGCTTTCTTT.

Many counts were recorded for this clone. Other nucleotide sequences from this sample produce the same CDR3. V usage is TRBV29-1 and J usage is TRBJ2-2; 9 positions match TRBD1. Germline-derived CDR1 and CDR2 are SQVTM and ANQGSEA. CDR3 length equals 14 residues. V lost 7 bases and J lost 4; bases outside the gene matches: 7. The DNA for the CDR3 is TGCAGCGGGAAAGACAGGGGGGTCACCGGGGAGCTGTTTTTT. It translates to CSGKDRGVTGELFF.

This clone was detected a few times. V gene TRBV7-2 combines with J gene TRBJ2-3; TRBD2 matches at 12 bases. This CDR3 has 17 residues. Germline V gene data show CDR1 as SGHTA and CDR2 as FQGNSA. V shed 8 bases, J shed 6 bases, and the junction held 15 bases outside the gene matches. This CDR3 reads CASVRDPRTSGKDTQYF. DNA of the CDR3: TGTGCCAGCGTCCGGGACCCCAGGACTAGCGGGAAGGATACGCAGTATTTT.

This chain joins TRBV5-8 and TRBJ1-1, with TRBD1 matching over 8 bases. The germline CDR1 and CDR2 sequences are SGHTS and YDEGEE. This CDR3 has 15 amino acids. The J segment lost 0 bases and the V segment lost 2 bases, leaving 3 bases of the junction unmatched. The CDR3 protein is CASSLRTGMNTEAFF. CDR3 coding DNA: TGTGCCAGCAGCTTACGGACAGGGATGAACACTGAAGCTTTCTTT.

In nucleotides, the CDR3 is TGTGCCAGCGGCGTGGGGGTGGATTCACCCCTCCACTTT. Encoded protein: CASGVGVDSPLHF. The chain recombines TRBV7-3 with TRBJ1-6, with D possibly TRBD1 on 5 matching bases. Trimming left V 8 bases short and J 8 bases short, with 13 bases between. The CDR3 is made up of 13 amino acids. Per germline, CDR1 SGHTA and CDR2 FQGTGA.

V usage is TRBV19 and J usage is TRBJ1-6; tentatively, D is TRBD1 (5 bases). Germline CDR1 LNHDA, CDR2 SQIVND (reference sequence). The CDR3 runs 13 residues. V was clipped by 7 bases and J by 15 bases, with 19 bases between them. The CDR3 is CASTALGGHFLHF. CDR3 in DNA: TGTGCCAGTACGGCCCTGGGAGGACATTTCCTCCACTTT.

This clone showed up just once. CDR3 nucleotide sequence: TGTGCCAGCAGCTCCGACAGGGCCGAAGCTTTCTTT. It specifies CASSSDRAEAFF. This chain connects TRBV7-2 to TRBJ1-1; 7 nucleotides line up with TRBD1. V lost 4 bases to trimming and J lost 8 bases; unmatched junction nucleotides: 4. Germline V gene sequence: CDR1 SGHTA, CDR2 FQGNSA. The CDR3 is 12 residues long.

The chain combines TRBV4-1 with TRBJ1-5; TRBD1 matches at 9 bases. Per germline, CDR1 MGHRA and CDR2 YSYEKL. The CDR3 consists of 15 residues. The trim removed 4 bases at V and 1 base at J, leaving 2 bases unmatched. CDR3 sequence reads: CASSLTGGSNQPQHF. CDR3 bases: TGCGCCAGCAGCCTGACAGGGGGAAGCAATCAGCCCCAGCATTTT.

The V gene is TRBV29-1, the J gene TRBJ2-7; D remains ambiguous. The germline gives CDR1 SQVTM, CDR2 ANQGSEA. The CDR3 has 14 amino acids. Trimming left V 5 bases short and J 1 base short, with 15 bases between. This chain's CDR3 is CSVSSHLRSYEQYF. In DNA, the CDR3 is TGCAGCGTTTCCAGTCACTTGAGATCCTACGAGCAGTACTTC.

The chain carries TRBV10-3 and TRBJ1-6; D is unclear. CDR1 ENHRY and CDR2 SYGVKD come from the germline V gene. Trimming took 4 bases from V and 6 from J, leaving 10 bases between them. This CDR3 spans 14 amino acids. CDR3 in DNA: TGTGCCATCAGTGCTGGGTTAGCTAATTCACCCCTCCACTTT. Its translation: CAISAGLANSPLHF.

This chain joins TRBV11-3 and TRBJ2-3; maybe TRBD2 (7 bases). The CDR3 has 15 residues. Trimming removed 0 bases from V and 5 bases from J, with 12 bases in between. In germline, CDR1 is SGHNT, CDR2 YENEEA. The chain's CDR3 is CASSLDGGAEDTQYF. The CDR3 DNA sequence: TGTGCCAGCAGCTTAGATGGGGGGGCGGAAGATACGCAGTATTTT.

The chain carries TRBV25-1 and TRBJ2-1, with D tentatively TRBD1 or TRBD2 (5 bases each). Germline CDR1 MGHDK, CDR2 SYGVNS. The CDR3 has 16 amino acids. Trimming took 4 bases from V and 3 from J, leaving 16 bases between them. CDR3 in DNA: TGTGCCAGCAGTGTCCCGGGACGGAATTTCTACAATGAGCAGTTCTTC. This translates into CASSVPGRNFYNEQFF.